A selection of T cell receptor beta chains follows, all from one sample in a study of blood T cell repertoires in COVID-19. Generated by immunoSEQ multiplex PCR, the TCRdb table keeps only in-frame clones and is missing some. The sample includes around 42,000 clones, about 82% of them seen just once. Sequencing input: peripheral blood. These receptors came from a man between 65 and 85 years old with acute or convalescent COVID-19. Each CDR3 is given with its conserved first and last residue. D genes are given only for firm matches. Only some rows state a clone size, as once, few, many or a class for expanded clones.

j_call clone_size d_call v_call cdr3_nt cdr3_aa
TRBJ2-6 . TRBD1 TRBV6-2/TRBV6-3 TGTGCCAGCAGTATAGGACAGGGGGCAAGCGGGGCCAACGTCCTGACTTTC CASSIGQGASGANVLTF
TRBJ2-5 . TRBD1 TRBV5-1 TGCGCCAGCAGCTTGCTTGGACAGGGGCAAGAGACCCAGTACTTC CASSLLGQGQETQYF
TRBJ1-4 . TRBD1 TRBV6-5 TGTGCCAGCTCATACGGGACAGGGGGCGAAAAACTGTTTTTT CASSYGTGGEKLFF
TRBJ2-2 . . TRBV5-1 TGCGCCAGCAGCTACACAGGCGTTAGCACCGGGGAGCTGTTTTTT CASSYTGVSTGELFF
TRBJ1-2 . TRBD1 TRBV7-3 TGTGCCAGCAGCTCCGGGACAGGGGGCTTCTATGGCTACACCTTC CASSSGTGGFYGYTF
TRBJ2-3 . . TRBV5-1 TGCGCCAGCAGCCCGGGACAAAGCACAGATACGCAGTATTTT CASSPGQSTDTQYF
TRBJ2-7 . . TRBV7-3 TGTGCCAGCAGCTTAGACGGCGGACACTCCTACGAGCAGTACTTC CASSLDGGHSYEQYF
TRBJ2-2 once . TRBV30 TGTGCCTGGAGTCCGGGCGGGGAGCTGTTTTTT CAWSPGGELFF
TRBJ1-2 . . TRBV5-5 TGTGCCAGCAGCTTGGTTCGGCTCGGGGGGGCCGGCTATACCTTC CASSLVRLGGAGYTF
TRBJ2-7 few TRBD2 TRBV9 TGTGCCAGCAGCGTAGAGGGACTAGCGGCATCACGGGAGCAGTACTTC CASSVEGLAASREQYF
TRBJ2-2 . . TRBV5-6 TGTGCCAGCAGCTTTATAGACAGAACTGCCGGGGAGCTGTTTTTT CASSFIDRTAGELFF
TRBJ2-1 few . TRBV21-1 TGTGCCAGCAGCATGTTTTGGGACAAACAGCGGTACAATGAGCAGTTCTTC CASSMFWDKQRYNEQFF
TRBJ1-2 once . TRBV7-2 TGTGCCAGCAGCTTAGACAGGGACTATGGCTACACCTTC CASSLDRDYGYTF
TRBJ1-1 . TRBD1 TRBV14 TGTGCCAGCAGCCAGGCCGGACAGGCCCCCGGAGCTTTCTTT CASSQAGQAPGAFF
TRBJ2-5 . . TRBV12-3/TRBV12-4 TGTGCCAGCAGTTTCGCCAGAGAGACCCAGTACTTC CASSFARETQYF
TRBJ2-5 . . TRBV7-8 TGTGCCAGCAGCCGGGCCCGCCAAGAGACCCAGTACTTC CASSRARQETQYF
TRBJ1-2 . . TRBV18 TGTGCCAGCTCACCACAGGGGGGGCGGACGGCCCCTTTGGGCTATGGCTACACCTTC CASSPQGGRTAPLGYGYTF
TRBJ2-2 . TRBD1 TRBV6-5 TGTGCCAGCACCCCAGACAGGGGATACACCGGGGAGCTGTTTTTT CASTPDRGYTGELFF
TRBJ2-3 . TRBD1 TRBV4-1 TGCGCCAGCAGCCAAGACCAGGACAGGGATACAGATACGCAGTATTTT CASSQDQDRDTDTQYF
TRBJ1-2 . . TRBV15 TGTGCCACCAGCAGAGCTAGGACAGTTGTCTACACCTTC CATSRARTVVYTF
TRBJ2-1 . TRBD2 TRBV5-1 TGCGCCAGCAGCTTGGTGACTAGCGGGAGTTATGAGCAGTTCTTC CASSLVTSGSYEQFF
TRBJ1-2 once . TRBV3-1/TRBV3-2 TGTGCCAGCAGCCAAGACGGACTCGGAGGCTACACCTTC CASSQDGLGGYTF
TRBJ1-6 . TRBD1 TRBV5-8 TGTGCCAGCAGCCCAAGGACAGGGTTTCGCAATTCACCCCTCCACTTT CASSPRTGFRNSPLHF
TRBJ2-1 . . TRBV11-3 TGTGCCAGCAGCTTAGATCAATACGGGGGAGAGCAGTTCTTC CASSLDQYGGEQFF
TRBJ2-3 . . TRBV5-1 TGCGCCAGCAGCCCGGACAACACAGATACGCAGTATTTT CASSPDNTDTQYF
TRBJ1-4 . . TRBV3-1/TRBV3-2 TGTGCCAGCAGCCAGATAGGGGAACATGAAAAACTGTTTTTT CASSQIGEHEKLFF
TRBJ1-4 . . TRBV5-5 TGTGCCAGCAGCCGTCCAACTAATGAAAAACTGTTTTTT CASSRPTNEKLFF
TRBJ2-1 . TRBD2 TRBV2 TGTGCCAGCAGGGGTGGACTAGCGGGAGGTGAGCAGTTCTTC CASRGGLAGGEQFF
TRBJ1-5 . . TRBV4-2 TGTGCCAGCAGCCAAGAAGGGGGACCCAGAAATCAGCCCCAGCATTTT CASSQEGGPRNQPQHF
TRBJ1-5 . TRBD1 TRBV6-6 TGTGCCAGCAGTTACAATAGGGGGCGAGACAATCAGCCCCAGCATTTT CASSYNRGRDNQPQHF
TRBJ2-3 . TRBD1 TRBV5-1 TGCGCCAGCGGTGGACAGGGGACAGATACGCAGTATTTT CASGGQGTDTQYF
TRBJ2-1 few TRBD2 TRBV7-2 TGTGCCAGCAGCTTAGATCAACTAGCGGCGGTCCGTGAGCAGTTCTTC CASSLDQLAAVREQFF
TRBJ2-2 . TRBD2 TRBV6-2/TRBV6-3 TGTGCCAGCAGCCAAACTAGCGGGCGTACCGGGGAGCTGTTTTTT CASSQTSGRTGELFF
TRBJ1-5 once . TRBV6-2/TRBV6-3 TGTGCCAGCAGTTACTCGAATCTAAATCAGCCCCAGCATTTT CASSYSNLNQPQHF
TRBJ1-1 . TRBD1 TRBV5-4 TGTGCCAGCAGCCAGACAGGGCTAGACACTGAAGCTTTCTTT CASSQTGLDTEAFF
TRBJ2-5 . . TRBV20-1 TGCAGCCCCCAGGGCGGTGAGACCCAGTACTTC CSPQGGETQYF
TRBJ2-3 . TRBD1 TRBV5-1 TGCGCCAGCAGCTTGAGGCAGGGGGAAAGCACAGATACGCAGTATTTT CASSLRQGESTDTQYF
TRBJ1-2 . . TRBV5-1 TGCGCCAGCAGCTCACCGGGAAACTATGGCTACACCTTC CASSSPGNYGYTF
TRBJ1-3 . TRBD1 TRBV18 TGTGCCAGCTCACCCGGGACAGGGGGAGGAAACACCATATATTTT CASSPGTGGGNTIYF
TRBJ1-5 once . TRBV30 TGTGCCTGGAGTGACGGAGGTCAGCCCCAGCATTTT CAWSDGGQPQHF
TRBJ1-4 . . TRBV10-3 TGTGCCATCAGTGGAGATGCAACTAATGAAAAACTGTTTTTT CAISGDATNEKLFF
TRBJ2-2 once TRBD1 TRBV7-2 TGTGCCAGCAGCTTAGAGGCAGGGGGCGCGGCCGGGGAGCTGTTTTTT CASSLEAGGAAGELFF